These T cell receptor beta chains were read from a single sample in a study of blood T cells in healthy people across ages. In TCRdb, the 5' RACE reads were re-called with MiXCR into one record per CDR3 protein. The table shows about 730,000 distinct CDR3 sequences, with around 40% occurring only once. The sequencing input was blood. The receptors here all came from a woman in her sixties in good health. The CDR3 runs from the conserved cysteine through the conserved F or W. D genes are given only for firm matches. Only some rows state a clone size, as once, few, many or a class for expanded clones.

clone_size,d_call,j_call,v_call,cdr3_nt,cdr3_aa
many,-,TRBJ2-1,TRBV29-1,TGCAGCGTTGAAGCGGTGGACAAGTACAATGAGCAGTTCTTC,CSVEAVDKYNEQFF
few,TRBD2,TRBJ2-3,TRBV9,TGTGCCAGCAGCACCGGGGGGGCGGGGGGAGATACGCAGTATTTT,CASSTGGAGGDTQYF
-,-,TRBJ1-2,TRBV19,TGTGCCAGTAGTATAGGACAGAGATCCTATGGCTACACCTTC,CASSIGQRSYGYTF
few,TRBD2,TRBJ2-5,TRBV13,TGTGCCAGCAGCCCTTTAGCGGGGAGCCAAGAGACCCAGTACTTC,CASSPLAGSQETQYF
-,-,TRBJ2-7,TRBV12-3/TRBV12-4,TGTGCCAGCCGGGAAGAGCAGTACTTC,CASREEQYF
-,-,TRBJ2-3,TRBV9,TGTGCCAGCAGCATTGGTGTCACAGATACGCAGTATTTT,CASSIGVTDTQYF
many,-,TRBJ1-2,TRBV7-2,TGTGCCAGCAGCTTAGGTCTGTCGGGGCAGTCGGCTGGCTACACCTTC,CASSLGLSGQSAGYTF
-,TRBD2,TRBJ2-7,TRBV7-9,TGTGCCAGCAGCTCCGGACTAGCGGTGATCTCCTACGAGCAGTACTTC,CASSSGLAVISYEQYF
-,-,TRBJ2-7,TRBV29-1,TGCAGCGTTGAAGGGGTCTCCTACGAGCAGTACTTC,CSVEGVSYEQYF
-,-,TRBJ2-7,TRBV3-1,TGTGCCAGCAGCCAAGAGGACAGAACCTACGAGCAGTACTTC,CASSQEDRTYEQYF
once,-,TRBJ2-4,TRBV6-1,TGTGCCAGCAGTAGTTCGGGGAGGATTCTGTGGGAGCAGTACTTC,CASSSSGRILWEQYF
many,TRBD1,TRBJ2-5,TRBV6-5,TGTGCCAGCACTACAGGGGTTAGTTATGGAGAGACCCAGTACTTC,CASTTGVSYGETQYF
-,-,TRBJ2-7,TRBV20-1,TGCAGTGCCGCCTCACCAGCCTACTCATACGAGCAGTACTTC,CSAASPAYSYEQYF